The clone carrying this T cell receptor beta chain was picked up many times. This specimen belongs to a study of cytotoxic CD8 clonotypes in ibrutinib-treated CLL. Study as a whole: Mean yields were approximately 260,000 productive templates and some 90,000 productive rearrangements per sample.

V lost 7 bases to trimming and J lost 5 bases; unmatched junction nucleotides: 11. Germline lookup yields CDR1 SGHTS and CDR2 YDEGEE. CDR3 length: 15 amino acids. Produced via immunoSEQ multiplex PCR; TCRdb's table is partial and in-frame only. This sample has approximately 47,000 clones, with roughly three fifths found just once. The sample was PBMCs, taken after 24 months of ibrutinib treatment. V is TRBV5-8 and J is TRBJ2-2; TRBD2 matches 7 bases. This receptor was obtained from a human donor with chronic lymphocytic leukemia. This chain's CDR3 is CASRHLAAWTGELFF. The CDR3 DNA follows: TGTGCCAGCCGCCATCTAGCGGCTTGGACCGGGGAGCTGTTTTTT.